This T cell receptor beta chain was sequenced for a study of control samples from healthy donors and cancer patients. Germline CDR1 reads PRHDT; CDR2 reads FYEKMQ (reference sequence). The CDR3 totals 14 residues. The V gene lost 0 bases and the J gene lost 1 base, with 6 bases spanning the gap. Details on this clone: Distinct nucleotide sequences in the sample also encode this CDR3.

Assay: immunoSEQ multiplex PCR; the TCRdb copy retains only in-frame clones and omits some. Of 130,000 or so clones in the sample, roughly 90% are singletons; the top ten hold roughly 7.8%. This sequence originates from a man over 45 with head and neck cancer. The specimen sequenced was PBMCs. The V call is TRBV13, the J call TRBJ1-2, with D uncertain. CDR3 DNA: TGTGCCAGCAGCTTAGGGACGGGTAACTATGGCTACACCTTC. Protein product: CASSLGTGNYGYTF.